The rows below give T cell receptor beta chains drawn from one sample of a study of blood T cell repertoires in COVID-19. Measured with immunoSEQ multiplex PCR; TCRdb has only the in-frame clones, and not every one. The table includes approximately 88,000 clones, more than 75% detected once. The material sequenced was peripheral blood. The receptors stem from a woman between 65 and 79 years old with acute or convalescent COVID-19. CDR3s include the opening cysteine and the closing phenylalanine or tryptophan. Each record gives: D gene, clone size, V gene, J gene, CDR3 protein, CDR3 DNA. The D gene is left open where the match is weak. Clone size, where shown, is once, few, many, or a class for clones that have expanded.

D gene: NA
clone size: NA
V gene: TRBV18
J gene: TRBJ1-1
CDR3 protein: CASSPPGGAPEAFF
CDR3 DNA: TGTGCCAGCTCACCACCTGGGGGGGCCCCTGAAGCTTTCTTT

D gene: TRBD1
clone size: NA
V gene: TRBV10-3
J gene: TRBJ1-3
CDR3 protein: CAIRADRAGNTIYF
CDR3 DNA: TGTGCCATCAGAGCCGACAGGGCTGGAAACACCATATATTTT

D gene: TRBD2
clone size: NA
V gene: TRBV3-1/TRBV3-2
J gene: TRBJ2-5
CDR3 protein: CASSPTSGGWETQYF
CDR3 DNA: TGTGCCAGCAGCCCGACTAGCGGGGGGTGGGAGACCCAGTACTTC

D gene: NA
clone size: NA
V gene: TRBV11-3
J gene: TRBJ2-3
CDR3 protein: CASSFGLYTQYF
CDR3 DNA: TGTGCCAGCAGCTTTGGCCTGTATACGCAGTATTTT

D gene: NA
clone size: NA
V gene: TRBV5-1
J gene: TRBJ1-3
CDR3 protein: CASSRDGGSSGNTIYF
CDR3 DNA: TGCGCCAGCAGCAGGGACGGCGGGAGCTCTGGAAACACCATATATTTT

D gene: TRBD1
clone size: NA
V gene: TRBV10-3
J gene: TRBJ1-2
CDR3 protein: CARGFTNKRDSYYGYTF
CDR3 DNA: TGTGCACGGGGGTTTACAAATAAACGGGACAGCTACTATGGCTACACCTTC

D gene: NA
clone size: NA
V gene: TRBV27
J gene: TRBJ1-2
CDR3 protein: CASRHHRDRGYTF
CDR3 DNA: TGTGCCAGCAGGCATCACAGGGATAGGGGCTACACCTTC

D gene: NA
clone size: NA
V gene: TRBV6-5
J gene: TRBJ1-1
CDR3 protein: CASRSARNTEAFF
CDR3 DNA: TGTGCCAGCCGTAGCGCGAGGAACACTGAAGCTTTCTTT

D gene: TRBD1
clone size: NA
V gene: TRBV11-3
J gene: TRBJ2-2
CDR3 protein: CASSPQTGVGELFF
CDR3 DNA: TGTGCCAGCAGCCCCCAAACAGGGGTCGGGGAGCTGTTTTTT

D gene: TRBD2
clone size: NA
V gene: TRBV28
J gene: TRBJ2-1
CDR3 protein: CASSRLAGGPGEQFF
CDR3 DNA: TGTGCCAGCAGTCGACTAGCGGGGGGCCCTGGCGAGCAGTTCTTC

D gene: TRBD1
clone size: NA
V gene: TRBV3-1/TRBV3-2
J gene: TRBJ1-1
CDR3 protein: CASSRGTGDLTEAFF
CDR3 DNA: TGTGCCAGCAGCCGAGGGACAGGGGATTTGACTGAAGCTTTCTTT

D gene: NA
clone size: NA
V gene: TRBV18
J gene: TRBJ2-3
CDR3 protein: CASSPDSASTDTQYF
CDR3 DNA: TGTGCCAGCTCACCGGACTCGGCTAGCACAGATACGCAGTATTTT

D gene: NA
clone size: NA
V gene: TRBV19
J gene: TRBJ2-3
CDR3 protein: CASSIGGRATDTQYF
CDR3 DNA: TGTGCCAGTAGTATAGGAGGGAGAGCCACAGATACGCAGTATTTT

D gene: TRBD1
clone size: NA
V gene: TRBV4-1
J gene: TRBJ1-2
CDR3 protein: CASSPRDSAINYGYTF
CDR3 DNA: TGCGCCAGCAGCCCAAGGGACAGTGCGATTAACTATGGCTACACCTTC

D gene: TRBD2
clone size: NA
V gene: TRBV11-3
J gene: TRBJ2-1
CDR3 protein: CASSLGLAGDNEQFF
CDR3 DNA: TGTGCCAGCAGCTTGGGTCTAGCGGGTGACAATGAGCAGTTCTTC

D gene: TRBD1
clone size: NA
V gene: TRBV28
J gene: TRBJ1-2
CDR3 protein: CASSFPGTVYGYTF
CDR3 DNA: TGTGCCAGCAGTTTCCCCGGGACAGTATATGGCTACACCTTC

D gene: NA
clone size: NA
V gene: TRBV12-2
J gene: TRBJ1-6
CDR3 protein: CASRLPLHF
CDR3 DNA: TGTGCAAGTCGCCTCCCTCTCCACTTT

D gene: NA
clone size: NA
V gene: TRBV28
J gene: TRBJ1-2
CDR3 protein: CACSGANYGYTF
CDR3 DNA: TGTGCCTGTAGCGGTGCTAACTATGGCTACACCTTC

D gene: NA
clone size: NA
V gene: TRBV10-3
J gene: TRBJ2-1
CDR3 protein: CAISESLGGVGRNEQFF
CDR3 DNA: TGTGCCATCAGTGAGTCATTGGGCGGGGTAGGGAGGAATGAGCAGTTCTTC

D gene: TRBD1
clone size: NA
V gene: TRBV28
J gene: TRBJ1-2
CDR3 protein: CASSLPQGYYGYTF
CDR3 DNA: TGTGCCAGCAGTCTTCCACAGGGGTACTATGGCTACACCTTC

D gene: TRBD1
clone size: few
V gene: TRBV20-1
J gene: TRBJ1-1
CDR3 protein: CSASRTGNTEAFF
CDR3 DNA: TGCAGTGCTAGTAGGACAGGGAACACTGAAGCTTTCTTT

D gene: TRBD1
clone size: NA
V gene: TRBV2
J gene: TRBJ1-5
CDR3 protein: CASSLGQVYQPQHF
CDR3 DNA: TGTGCCAGCAGCCTAGGACAGGTTTATCAGCCCCAGCATTTT

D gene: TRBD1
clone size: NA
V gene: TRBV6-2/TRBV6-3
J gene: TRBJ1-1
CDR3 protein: CASSYRDSRSEAFF
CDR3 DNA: TGTGCCAGCAGTTACCGGGACAGCCGCTCGGAAGCTTTCTTT

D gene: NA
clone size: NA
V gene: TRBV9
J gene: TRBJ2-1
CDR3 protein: CASSVALGLNEQFF
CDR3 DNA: TGTGCCAGCAGCGTAGCTCTTGGACTCAATGAGCAGTTCTTC

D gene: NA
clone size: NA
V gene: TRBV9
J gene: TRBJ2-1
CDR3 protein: CASSRGLDNEQFF
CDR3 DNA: TGTGCCAGCAGCAGGGGTCTGGACAATGAGCAGTTCTTC

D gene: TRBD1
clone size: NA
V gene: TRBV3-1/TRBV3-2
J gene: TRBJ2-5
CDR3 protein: CASSFLVNRGQETQYF
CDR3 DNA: TGTGCCAGCAGCTTCCTTGTCAACAGGGGACAAGAGACCCAGTACTTC

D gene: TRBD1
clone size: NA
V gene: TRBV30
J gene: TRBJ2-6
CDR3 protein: CAWSVLGGGGANVLTF
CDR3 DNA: TGTGCCTGGAGTGTGCTAGGGGGCGGTGGGGCCAACGTCCTGACTTTC